The rows below give T cell receptor beta chains drawn from one sample of a study of cytomegalovirus exposure and HLA in healthy donors. The repertoire was sequenced with immunoSEQ multiplex PCR; TCRdb's copy has only in-frame clones and lacks some. This sample's table reports about 120,000 clones. Sequenced sample: PBMCs. The origin of the receptors is a middle-aged woman in good health and CMV-seropositive. CDR3s leave out the opening cysteine and the closing phenylalanine or tryptophan. D genes are given only for firm matches.

J gene: TRBJ1-4; D gene: TRBD1; V gene: TRBV7-6; CDR3 protein: ASSPRTGEKLF
J gene: TRBJ1-2; D gene: NA; V gene: TRBV7-8; CDR3 protein: ASSLFGVTGGYT
J gene: TRBJ2-6; D gene: NA; V gene: TRBV28; CDR3 protein: ASRESSGANVLT
J gene: TRBJ2-7; D gene: TRBD1; V gene: TRBV6-6; CDR3 protein: ASSYSIMDRGQQY
J gene: TRBJ2-1; D gene: TRBD1; V gene: TRBV19; CDR3 protein: ASSWTGSSNEQF
J gene: TRBJ2-2; D gene: NA; V gene: TRBV15; CDR3 protein: ATSRVGVNTGELF
J gene: TRBJ2-7; D gene: NA; V gene: TRBV5-5; CDR3 protein: ASSLQVTVHEQY
J gene: TRBJ1-2; D gene: NA; V gene: TRBV7-3; CDR3 protein: ASSLSHSSAYGYT
J gene: TRBJ1-5; D gene: TRBD1; V gene: TRBV30; CDR3 protein: AWSGGGSSNQPQH
J gene: TRBJ2-7; D gene: NA; V gene: TRBV6-5; CDR3 protein: ASSKRGVRDEQY
J gene: TRBJ1-1; D gene: NA; V gene: TRBV11-1; CDR3 protein: ASSKDRLHTEAF
J gene: TRBJ2-7; D gene: NA; V gene: TRBV9; CDR3 protein: ASSARLGTYEQY
J gene: TRBJ1-1; D gene: NA; V gene: TRBV2; CDR3 protein: ASSVLGGGTEAF
J gene: TRBJ2-1; D gene: TRBD2; V gene: TRBV5-1; CDR3 protein: ASSSDSGTRGEQF
J gene: TRBJ2-3; D gene: NA; V gene: TRBV7-8; CDR3 protein: ASSASNHLTDTQY
J gene: TRBJ2-1; D gene: NA; V gene: TRBV28; CDR3 protein: ASSTRGGWAYNEQF
J gene: TRBJ2-7; D gene: NA; V gene: TRBV2; CDR3 protein: ASAQVREQY
J gene: TRBJ1-5; D gene: NA; V gene: TRBV19; CDR3 protein: ASSIQGLGNQPQH
J gene: TRBJ2-3; D gene: NA; V gene: TRBV5-4; CDR3 protein: ASSPELPSVADTQY
J gene: NA; D gene: NA; V gene: TRBV5-1; CDR3 protein: ASNHDSYNEQF
J gene: TRBJ1-5; D gene: NA; V gene: TRBV27; CDR3 protein: ASRDRLNQPQH
J gene: TRBJ2-2; D gene: NA; V gene: TRBV6-6; CDR3 protein: ASRDQGSPLPGELF
J gene: TRBJ2-3; D gene: TRBD2; V gene: TRBV7-3; CDR3 protein: ASSLVAGGPDTQY
J gene: TRBJ2-1; D gene: TRBD1; V gene: TRBV25-1; CDR3 protein: ASSVPGGNEQF
J gene: TRBJ2-3; D gene: NA; V gene: TRBV28; CDR3 protein: ASSFSSTDTQY
J gene: TRBJ2-3; D gene: TRBD2; V gene: TRBV9; CDR3 protein: ASSGDSGRALDTQY
J gene: TRBJ1-1; D gene: TRBD1; V gene: TRBV29-1; CDR3 protein: SVVGGSWDREAF
J gene: TRBJ2-5; D gene: NA; V gene: TRBV25-1; CDR3 protein: ASSEGGLQETQY
J gene: TRBJ2-6; D gene: NA; V gene: TRBV19; CDR3 protein: ASKEGPLWGGFDVLT
J gene: TRBJ1-1; D gene: NA; V gene: TRBV25-1; CDR3 protein: ASSDNTGRNTEAF
J gene: TRBJ2-7; D gene: NA; V gene: TRBV6-4; CDR3 protein: ASTLTAAYEQY
J gene: TRBJ2-7; D gene: NA; V gene: TRBV29-1; CDR3 protein: SAILTGSWYEQY
J gene: TRBJ2-7; D gene: NA; V gene: TRBV5-1; CDR3 protein: ASSLYGMVREQY
J gene: TRBJ2-7; D gene: NA; V gene: TRBV6-5; CDR3 protein: ASSYRREAYEQY
J gene: TRBJ2-7; D gene: TRBD1; V gene: TRBV2; CDR3 protein: ASSGGQGVSYEQY
J gene: TRBJ1-4; D gene: TRBD1; V gene: TRBV4-3; CDR3 protein: ASSHYRGPGEKLF
J gene: TRBJ1-1; D gene: NA; V gene: TRBV5-6; CDR3 protein: ASSLALNTEAF
J gene: TRBJ1-1; D gene: NA; V gene: TRBV5-6; CDR3 protein: ASSPGQNTEAF
J gene: TRBJ1-2; D gene: NA; V gene: TRBV27; CDR3 protein: ASSPLQGLNGYT
J gene: TRBJ1-1; D gene: NA; V gene: TRBV30; CDR3 protein: AWRRDTEAF
J gene: TRBJ2-3; D gene: NA; V gene: TRBV5-1; CDR3 protein: ASSTKIGRVTDTQY
J gene: TRBJ1-5; D gene: TRBD1; V gene: TRBV2; CDR3 protein: ASSENTGGYQPQH
J gene: TRBJ2-5; D gene: TRBD2; V gene: TRBV5-4; CDR3 protein: ASRLTSGRGVETQY
J gene: TRBJ2-7; D gene: TRBD1; V gene: TRBV11-2; CDR3 protein: ASSSDWTGGYEQY
J gene: TRBJ1-5; D gene: TRBD1; V gene: TRBV11-3; CDR3 protein: ASRGTGAINQPQH
J gene: TRBJ1-1; D gene: NA; V gene: TRBV6-6; CDR3 protein: ASNQGHTEAF
J gene: TRBJ2-6; D gene: NA; V gene: TRBV6-5; CDR3 protein: ASSYWGHSGANVLT
J gene: NA; D gene: NA; V gene: TRBV6-1; CDR3 protein: ASTISLSRSHEQY
J gene: TRBJ2-7; D gene: TRBD1; V gene: TRBV19; CDR3 protein: ASSTDRGRENEQY
J gene: TRBJ2-7; D gene: TRBD2; V gene: TRBV5-1; CDR3 protein: ASSTLAGGAYEQY
J gene: TRBJ2-7; D gene: NA; V gene: TRBV7-8; CDR3 protein: ASSLVQGSSYEQY
J gene: TRBJ2-1; D gene: TRBD2; V gene: TRBV2; CDR3 protein: ASSEGSGRQF
J gene: TRBJ2-2; D gene: NA; V gene: TRBV28; CDR3 protein: ASSSRTGELF
J gene: TRBJ2-7; D gene: NA; V gene: TRBV11-2; CDR3 protein: ASSSGQEQY
J gene: TRBJ1-5; D gene: NA; V gene: TRBV7-8; CDR3 protein: ASSPARLRARAQPQH
J gene: TRBJ1-3; D gene: NA; V gene: TRBV5-1; CDR3 protein: ASSLEVGPSGNTIY
J gene: TRBJ1-2; D gene: TRBD1; V gene: TRBV7-9; CDR3 protein: ASSRLLDRTIDAGYT